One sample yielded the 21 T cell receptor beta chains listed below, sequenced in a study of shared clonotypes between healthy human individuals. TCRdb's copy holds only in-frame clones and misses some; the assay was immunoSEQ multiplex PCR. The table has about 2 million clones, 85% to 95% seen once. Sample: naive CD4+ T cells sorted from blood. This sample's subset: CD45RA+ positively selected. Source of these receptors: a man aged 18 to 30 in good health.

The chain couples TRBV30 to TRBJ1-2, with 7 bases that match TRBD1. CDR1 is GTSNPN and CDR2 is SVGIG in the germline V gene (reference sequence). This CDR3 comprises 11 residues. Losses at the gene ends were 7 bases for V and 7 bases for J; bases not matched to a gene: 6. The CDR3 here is CALPSGGGYTF. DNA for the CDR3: TGTGCCTTGCCCTCAGGGGGTGGCTACACCTTC.

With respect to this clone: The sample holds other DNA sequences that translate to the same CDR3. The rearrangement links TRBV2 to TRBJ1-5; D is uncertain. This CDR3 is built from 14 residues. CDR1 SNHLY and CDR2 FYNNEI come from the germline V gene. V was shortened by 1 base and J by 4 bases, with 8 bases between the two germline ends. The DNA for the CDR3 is TGTGCCAGCAGTGAAGTGGGAGGGAATCAGCCCCAGCATTTT. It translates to CASSEVGGNQPQHF. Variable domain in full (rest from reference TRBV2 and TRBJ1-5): EPEVTQTPSHQVTQMGQEVILRCVPISNHLYFYWYRQILGQKVEFLVSFYNNEISEKSEIFDDQFSVERPDGSNFTLKIRSTKLEDSAMYFCASSEVGGNQPQHFGDGTRLSIL.

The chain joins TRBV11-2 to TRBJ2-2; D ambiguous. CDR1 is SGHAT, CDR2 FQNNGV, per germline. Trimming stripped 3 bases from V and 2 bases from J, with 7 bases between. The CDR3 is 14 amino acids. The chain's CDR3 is CASSFLDNTGELFF. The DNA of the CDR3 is TGTGCCAGCAGCTTCCTAGATAACACCGGGGAGCTGTTTTTT.

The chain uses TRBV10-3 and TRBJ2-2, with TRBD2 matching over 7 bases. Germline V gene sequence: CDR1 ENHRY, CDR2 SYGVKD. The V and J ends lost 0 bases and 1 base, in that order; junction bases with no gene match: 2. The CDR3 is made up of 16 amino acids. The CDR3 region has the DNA TGTGCCATCAGTGAGTCTTCGGGGGGGAACACCGGGGAGCTGTTTTTT. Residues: CAISESSGGNTGELFF.

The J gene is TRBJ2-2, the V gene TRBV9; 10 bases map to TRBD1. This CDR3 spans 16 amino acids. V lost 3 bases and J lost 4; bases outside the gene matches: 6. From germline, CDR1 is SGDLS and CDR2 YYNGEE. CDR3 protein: CASSGGQGGATGELFF. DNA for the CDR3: TGTGCCAGCAGCGGCGGACAGGGGGGCGCCACCGGGGAGCTGTTTTTT.

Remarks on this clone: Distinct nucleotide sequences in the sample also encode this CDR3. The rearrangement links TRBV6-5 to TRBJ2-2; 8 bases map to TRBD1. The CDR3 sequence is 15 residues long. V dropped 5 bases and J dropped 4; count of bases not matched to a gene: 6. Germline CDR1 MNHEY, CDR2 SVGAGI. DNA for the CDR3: TGTGCCAGCAGTCGGCAGGGGGCGAGCACCGGGGAGCTGTTTTTT. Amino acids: CASSRQGASTGELFF.

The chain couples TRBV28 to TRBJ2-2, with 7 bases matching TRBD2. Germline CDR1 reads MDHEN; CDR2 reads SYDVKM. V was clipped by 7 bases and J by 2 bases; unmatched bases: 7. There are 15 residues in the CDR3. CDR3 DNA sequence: TGTGCCAGCAAAAGCGCGGGGGTTAACACCGGGGAGCTGTTTTTT. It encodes CASKSAGVNTGELFF.

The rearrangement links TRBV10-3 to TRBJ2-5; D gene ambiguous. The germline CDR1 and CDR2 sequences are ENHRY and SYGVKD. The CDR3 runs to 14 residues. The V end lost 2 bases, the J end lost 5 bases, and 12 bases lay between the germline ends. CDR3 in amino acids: CAISEGRTGETQYF. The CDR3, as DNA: TGTGCCATCAGTGAGGGCAGAACCGGGGAGACCCAGTACTTC.

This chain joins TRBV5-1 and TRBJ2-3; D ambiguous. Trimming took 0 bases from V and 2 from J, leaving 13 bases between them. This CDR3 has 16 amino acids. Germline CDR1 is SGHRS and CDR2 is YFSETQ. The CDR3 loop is CASSLARGPATDTQYF. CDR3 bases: TGCGCCAGCAGCTTGGCCCGCGGACCCGCCACAGATACGCAGTATTTT.

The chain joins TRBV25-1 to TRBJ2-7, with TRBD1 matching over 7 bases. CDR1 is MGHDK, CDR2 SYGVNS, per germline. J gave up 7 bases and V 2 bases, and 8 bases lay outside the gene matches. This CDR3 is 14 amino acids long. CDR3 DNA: TGTGCCAGCAGTGAAGATAAGGGGGCCAATGAGCAGTACTTC. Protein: CASSEDKGANEQYF.

CDR3 sequence: CASSLDSYPYNEQFF. CDR3 coding DNA: TGTGCCAGCAGCTTGGACAGCTACCCCTACAATGAGCAGTTCTTC. The rearrangement links TRBV5-4 to TRBJ2-1; D remains ambiguous. V shed 0 bases and J shed 2 bases, with 9 bases lying between them. From germline, CDR1 is SGHNT and CDR2 YYREEE (reference sequence). The CDR3 sequence is 15 residues long. Using reference TRBV5-4 and TRBJ2-1 for the parts outside the CDR3, the full variable domain is ETGVTQSPTHLIKTRGQQVTLRCSSQSGHNTVSWYQQALGQGPQFIFQYYREEENGRGNFPPRFSGLQFPNYSSELNVNALELDDSALYLCASSLDSYPYNEQFFGPGTRLTVL.

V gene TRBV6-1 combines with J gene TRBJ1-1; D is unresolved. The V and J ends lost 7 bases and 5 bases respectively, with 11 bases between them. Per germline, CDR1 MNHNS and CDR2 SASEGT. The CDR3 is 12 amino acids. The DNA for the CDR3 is TGTGCCAGCAATCCAGGACGTACTGAAGCTTTCTTT. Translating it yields CASNPGRTEAFF.

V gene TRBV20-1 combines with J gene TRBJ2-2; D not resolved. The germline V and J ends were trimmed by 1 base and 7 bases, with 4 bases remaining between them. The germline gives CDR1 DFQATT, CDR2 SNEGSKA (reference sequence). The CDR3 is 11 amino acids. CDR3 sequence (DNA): TGCAGTGCTAGAGGTGTCGGGGAGCTGTTTTTT. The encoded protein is CSARGVGELFF.

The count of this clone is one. DNA of the CDR3: TGCGCCAGCAAGAAGAACGGACAGGCCACCTACGAGCAGTACTTC. Residues: CASKKNGQATYEQYF. V gene TRBV5-1 combines with J gene TRBJ2-7; TRBD1 matches at 7 bases. The germline V gene encodes CDR1 SGHRS and CDR2 YFSETQ. The trim removed 6 bases at V and 2 bases at J, leaving 11 bases unmatched. This CDR3 has 15 amino acids.

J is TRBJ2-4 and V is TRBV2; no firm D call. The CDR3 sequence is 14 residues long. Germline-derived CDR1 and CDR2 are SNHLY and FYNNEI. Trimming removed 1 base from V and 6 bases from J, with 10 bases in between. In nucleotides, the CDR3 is TGTGCCAGCAGTGAAGGACCTAGGCGAAACATTCAGTACTTC. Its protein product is CASSEGPRRNIQYF.

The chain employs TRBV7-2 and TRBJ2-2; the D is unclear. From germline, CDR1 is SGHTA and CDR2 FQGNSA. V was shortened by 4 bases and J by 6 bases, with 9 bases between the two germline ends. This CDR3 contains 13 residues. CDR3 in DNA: TGTGCCAGCAGCTCCTACTTGGCCGGGGAGCTGTTTTTT. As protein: CASSSYLAGELFF.

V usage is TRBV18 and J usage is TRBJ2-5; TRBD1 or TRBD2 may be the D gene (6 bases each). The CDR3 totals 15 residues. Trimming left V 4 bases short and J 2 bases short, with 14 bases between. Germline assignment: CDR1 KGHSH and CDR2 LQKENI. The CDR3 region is CASSRQQGGQETQYF. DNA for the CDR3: TGTGCCAGCTCACGACAACAGGGAGGTCAAGAGACCCAGTACTTC.

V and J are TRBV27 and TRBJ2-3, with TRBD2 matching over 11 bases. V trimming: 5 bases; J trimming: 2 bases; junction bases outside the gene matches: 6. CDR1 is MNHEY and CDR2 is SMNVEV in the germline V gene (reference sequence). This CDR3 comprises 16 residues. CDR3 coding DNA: TGTGCCAGCAGTCCCGGGACTAGCGGAACCACAGATACGCAGTATTTT. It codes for CASSPGTSGTTDTQYF.

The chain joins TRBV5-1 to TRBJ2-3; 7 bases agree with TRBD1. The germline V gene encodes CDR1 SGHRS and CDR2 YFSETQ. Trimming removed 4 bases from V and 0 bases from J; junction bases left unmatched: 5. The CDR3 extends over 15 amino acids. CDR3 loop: CASSMDRTSTDTQYF. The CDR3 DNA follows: TGCGCCAGCAGCATGGACAGGACTAGCACAGATACGCAGTATTTT. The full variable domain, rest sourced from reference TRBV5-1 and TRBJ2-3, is KAGVTQTPRYLIKTRGQQVTLSCSPISGHRSVSWYQQTPGQGLQFLFEYFSETQRNKGNFPGRFSGRQFSNSRSEMNVSTLELGDSALYLCASSMDRTSTDTQYFGPGTRLTVL.

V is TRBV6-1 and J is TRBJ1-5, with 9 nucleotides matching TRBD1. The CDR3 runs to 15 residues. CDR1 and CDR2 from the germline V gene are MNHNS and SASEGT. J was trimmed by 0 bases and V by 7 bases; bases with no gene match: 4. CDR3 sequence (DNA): TGTGCCAGCACCCGGACAGGGGTTAGCAATCAGCCCCAGCATTTT. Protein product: CASTRTGVSNQPQHF.

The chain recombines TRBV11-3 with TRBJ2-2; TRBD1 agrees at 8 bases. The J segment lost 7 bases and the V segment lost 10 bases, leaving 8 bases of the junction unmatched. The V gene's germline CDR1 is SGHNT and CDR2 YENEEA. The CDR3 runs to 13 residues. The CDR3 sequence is CATKAGGDGELFF. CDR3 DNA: TGTGCCACCAAGGCAGGGGGCGACGGGGAGCTGTTTTTT. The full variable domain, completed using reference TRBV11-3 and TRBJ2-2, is EAGVVQSPRYKIIEKKQPVAFWCNPISGHNTLYWYLQNLGQGPELLIRYENEEAVDDSQLPKDRFSAERLKGVDSTLKIQPAELGDSAVYLCATKAGGDGELFFGEGSRLTVL.